This T cell receptor (beta chain) was sequenced in a study of T cell changes during pregnancy in multiple sclerosis. The method was immunoSEQ multiplex PCR; TCRdb's version includes in-frame clones alone and lacks a portion of them. The sample yields fewer than 90,000 clones, just under 95% seen once. With 0 bases clipped from V and 4 bases from J, the junction kept 6 bases outside the gene matches. CDR3 length: 15 residues. Germline V lookup: CDR1 LGHNA, CDR2 YNFKEQ. The material was peripheral blood, obtained in the third trimester of pregnancy. The chain employs TRBV4-2 and TRBJ2-7, with 7 bases that match TRBD1. This TCR derives from a female donor with multiple sclerosis, enrolled in a pregnancy study. The CDR3 nucleotides are TGTGCCAGCAGCCAAGACTACAGGGGCCTATACGAGCAGTACTTC. Its protein product is CASSQDYRGLYEQYF.